This T cell receptor beta chain was captured by sequencing in a study of regulatory T cells in long-lasting Graves disease. At the level of the study: Over 5 years on antithyroid drugs plus positive TSH receptor antibodies marked Graves' disease as persistent. The study, taken as a whole, reports: Thyroid tissue was not sampled; only peripheral blood was.

Time point noted: persistent/refractory GD, antithyroid drugs over 5 years with positive TRAb. Making the TCR library involved RNA that had been extracted from PBMCs. All patients originated from an endocrinology department located in Xi'an, China. A peripheral blood sample, around 8.5 milliliters in volume, was drawn into EDTA tubes. CDR1 SGHAT and CDR2 FQNNGV come from the germline V gene. The length of the CDR3 is 14 residues. The ends lost 5 bases at V and 2 bases at J; junction bases unmatched: 6. Notes on this clonotype: Its antigen is unknown.

Construction of the TCR beta libraries employed iRepertoire HTBI primers in conjunction with Arm-PCR of CDR3 regions. TCRdb re-analysed the multiplex PCR reads in MiXCR, keeping a single row per CDR3 protein. The sample shows under 450,000 distinct CDR3 sequences, 20% to 25% of them seen only once. The chain couples TRBV11-2 to TRBJ2-7, with 7 bases lining up with TRBD1. The starting material was peripheral blood mononuclear cells (PBMCs), obtained when the disease was refractory, from a patient treated with antithyroid drugs. This receptor was identified in a female donor with Graves disease. The CDR3 nucleotides are TGTGCCAGCAGCCGAGGACAGGTTACCTACGAGCAGTACTTC. Its translation is CASSRGQVTYEQYF. Together with reference TRBV11-2 and TRBJ2-7, the CDR3 gives the full variable domain: EAGVAQSPRYKIIEKRQSVAFWCNPISGHATLYWYQQILGQGPKLLIQFQNNGVVDDSQLPKDRFSAERLKGVDSTLKIQPAKLEDSAVYLCASSRGQVTYEQYFGPGTRLTVT.